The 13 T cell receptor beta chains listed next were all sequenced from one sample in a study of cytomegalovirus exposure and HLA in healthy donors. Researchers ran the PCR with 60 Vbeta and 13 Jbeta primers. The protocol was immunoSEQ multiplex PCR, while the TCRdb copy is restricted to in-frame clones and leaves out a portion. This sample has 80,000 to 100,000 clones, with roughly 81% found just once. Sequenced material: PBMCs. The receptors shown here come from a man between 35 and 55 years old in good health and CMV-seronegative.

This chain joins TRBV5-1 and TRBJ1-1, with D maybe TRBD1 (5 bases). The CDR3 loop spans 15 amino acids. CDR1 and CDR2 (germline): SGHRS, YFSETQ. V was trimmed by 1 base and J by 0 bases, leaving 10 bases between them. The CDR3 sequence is CASSLSAGVNTEAFF. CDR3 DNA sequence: TGCGCCAGCAGCTTGAGTGCGGGGGTGAACACTGAAGCTTTCTTT.

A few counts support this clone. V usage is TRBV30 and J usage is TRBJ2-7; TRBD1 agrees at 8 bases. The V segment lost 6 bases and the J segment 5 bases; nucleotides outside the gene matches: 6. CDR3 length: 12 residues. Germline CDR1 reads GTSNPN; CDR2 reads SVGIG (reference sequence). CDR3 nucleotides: TGTGCCTGCCGGGACAGGAGGAACGAGCAGTACTTC. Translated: CACRDRRNEQYF. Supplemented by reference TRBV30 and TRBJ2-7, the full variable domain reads SQTIHQWPATLVQPVGSPLSLECTVEGTSNPNLYWYRQAAGRGLQLLFYSVGIGQISSEVPQNLSASRPQDRQFILSSKKLLLSDSGFYLCACRDRRNEQYFGPGTRLTVT.

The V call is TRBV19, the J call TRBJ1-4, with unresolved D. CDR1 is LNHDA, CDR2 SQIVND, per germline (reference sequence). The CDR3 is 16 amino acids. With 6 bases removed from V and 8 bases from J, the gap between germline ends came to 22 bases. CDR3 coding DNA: TGTGCCAGTAGACAAACAGCTTCTGTCCTTATCGAAAAACTGTTTTTT. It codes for CASRQTASVLIEKLFF.

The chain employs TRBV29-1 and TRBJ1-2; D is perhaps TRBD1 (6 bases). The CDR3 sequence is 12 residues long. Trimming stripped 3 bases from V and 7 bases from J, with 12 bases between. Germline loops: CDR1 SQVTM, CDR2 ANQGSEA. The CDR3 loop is CSVERARGGYTF. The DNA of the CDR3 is TGCAGCGTTGAGCGGGCCAGGGGTGGCTACACCTTC. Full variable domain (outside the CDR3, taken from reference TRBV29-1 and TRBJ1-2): SAVISQKPSRDICQRGTSLTIQCQVDSQVTMMFWYRQQPGQSLTLIATANQGSEATYESGFVIDKFPISRPNLTFSTLTVSNMSPEDSSIYLCSVERARGGYTFGSGTRLTVV.

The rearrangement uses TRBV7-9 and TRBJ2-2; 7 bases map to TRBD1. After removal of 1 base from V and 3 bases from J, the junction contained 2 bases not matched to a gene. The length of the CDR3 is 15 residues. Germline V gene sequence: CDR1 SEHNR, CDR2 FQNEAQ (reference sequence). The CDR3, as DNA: TGTGCCAGCAGCTTAGTGGGACAGTACACCGGGGAGCTGTTTTTT. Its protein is CASSLVGQYTGELFF.

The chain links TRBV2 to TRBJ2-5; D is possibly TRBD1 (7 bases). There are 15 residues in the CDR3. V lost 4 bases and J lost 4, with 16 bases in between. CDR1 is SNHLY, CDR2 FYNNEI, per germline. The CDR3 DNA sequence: TGTGCCAGCAGTGCTTCCAGGGGGGCTCTAGAGACCCAGTACTTC. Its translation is CASSASRGALETQYF.

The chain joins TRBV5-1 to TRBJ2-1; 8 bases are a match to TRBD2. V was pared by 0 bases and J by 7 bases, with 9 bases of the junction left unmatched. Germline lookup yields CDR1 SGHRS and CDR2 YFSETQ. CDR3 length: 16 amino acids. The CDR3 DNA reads TGCGCCAGCAGCTTGGCGGGGCGAAGCGGGGGAAATGAGCAGTTCTTC. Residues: CASSLAGRSGGNEQFF. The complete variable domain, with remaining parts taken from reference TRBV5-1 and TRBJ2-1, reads KAGVTQTPRYLIKTRGQQVTLSCSPISGHRSVSWYQQTPGQGLQFLFEYFSETQRNKGNFPGRFSGRQFSNSRSEMNVSTLELGDSALYLCASSLAGRSGGNEQFFGPGTRLTVL.

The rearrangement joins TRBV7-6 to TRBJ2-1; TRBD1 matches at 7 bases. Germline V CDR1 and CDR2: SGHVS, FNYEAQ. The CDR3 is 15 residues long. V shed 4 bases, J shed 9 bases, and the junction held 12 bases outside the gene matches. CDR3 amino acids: CASSYSTGVYGEQFF. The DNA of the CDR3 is TGTGCCAGCAGCTATAGCACAGGGGTCTACGGTGAGCAGTTCTTC.

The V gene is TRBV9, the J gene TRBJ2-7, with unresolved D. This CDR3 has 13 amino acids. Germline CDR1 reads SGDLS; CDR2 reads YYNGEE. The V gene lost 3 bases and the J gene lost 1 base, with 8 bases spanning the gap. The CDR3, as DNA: TGTGCCAGCAGCGCGACCAGGTCCTACGAGCAGTACTTC. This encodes CASSATRSYEQYF. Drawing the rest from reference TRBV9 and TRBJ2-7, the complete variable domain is DSGVTQTPKHLITATGQRVTLRCSPRSGDLSVYWYQQSLDQGLQFLIQYYNGEERAKGNILERFSAQQFPDLHSELNLSSLELGDSALYFCASSATRSYEQYFGPGTRLTVT.

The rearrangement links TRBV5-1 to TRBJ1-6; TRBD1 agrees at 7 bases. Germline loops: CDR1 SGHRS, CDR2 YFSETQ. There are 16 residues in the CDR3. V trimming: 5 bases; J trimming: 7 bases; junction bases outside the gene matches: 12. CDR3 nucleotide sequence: TGCGCCAGCAGTTTAAACATCGACAGGGCCAATTCACCCCTCCACTTT. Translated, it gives CASSLNIDRANSPLHF.

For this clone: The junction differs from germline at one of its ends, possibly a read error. Here the CDR3 DNA reads TGTGCCAGCAGTTCGGACCCCGGGGGGCTGTTTTTT. Translated: CASSSDPGGLFF. The chain joins TRBV27 to TRBJ2-2; maybe TRBD2 (6 bases). The germline CDR1 and CDR2 sequences are MNHEY and SMNVEV (reference sequence). This CDR3 has 12 residues.

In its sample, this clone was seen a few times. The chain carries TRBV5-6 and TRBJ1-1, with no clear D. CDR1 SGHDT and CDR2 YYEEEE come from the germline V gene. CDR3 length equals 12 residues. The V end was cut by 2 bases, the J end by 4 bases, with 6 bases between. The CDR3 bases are TGTGCCAGCAGCTTAGGGAGCACTGAAGCTTTCTTT. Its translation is CASSLGSTEAFF.

In DNA form, the CDR3 reads TGCGCCAGCAGCCAAGGATTAGGGGCTCGAGAGACCCAGTACTTC. Protein sequence: CASSQGLGARETQYF. This chain joins TRBV4-1 and TRBJ2-5; perhaps TRBD1 as D (5 bases). The germline V and J ends were trimmed by 1 base and 4 bases, with 13 bases remaining between them. The CDR3 length is 15 residues. Germline V gives CDR1 MGHRA, CDR2 YSYEKL.